Shown below are 22 T cell receptor beta chains from a single sample sequenced in a study of neurological immune-mediated disorders. TCRdb used MiXCR to reprocess the 5' RACE reads, holding one entry per CDR3 protein. The sample gives tens of thousands of distinct CDR3 sequences, 1.5% to 2% of which show up once; 2% to 2.5% is in the top ten. Sequencing was done on a sample of PBMCs. The receptors originated from a middle-aged woman with multiple sclerosis.

This clonotype was recorded at least ten times. This rearrangement joins TRBV9 to TRBJ2-5; D is perhaps TRBD1 or TRBD2 (6 bases each). Trimming pared 4 bases from V and 5 bases from J, leaving 15 bases between. Looked up from germline, CDR1 is SGDLS and CDR2 is YYNGEE. There are 14 residues in the CDR3. CDR3 nucleotide sequence: TGTGCCAGCAGCACTACTACGGGGGCCGAGACCCAGTACTTC. Amino acid sequence: CASSTTTGAETQYF.

Points on this clonotype: In this CDR3 the conserved last residue, phenylalanine or tryptophan, is missing, so a read error is likely. This chain links TRBV7-6 with TRBJ2-7; 9 bases line up with TRBD1. Germline-derived CDR1 and CDR2 are SGHVS and FNYEAQ. The length of the CDR3 is 14 residues. The ends lost 1 base at V and 3 bases at J; junction bases unmatched: 1. The CDR3 coding sequence is TGTGCCAGCAGCTTAGAGGACAGGGGCTACGAGCAGTACAAC. Encoded protein: CASSLEDRGYEQYN.

There are many counts of this clonotype. The chain has TRBV12-3 or TRBV12-4 and TRBJ1-1; the D is unclear. This CDR3 has 12 residues. V was trimmed by 3 bases and J by 1 base, leaving 3 bases between them. CDR3 region: CASSFENTEAFF. The CDR3, as DNA: TGTGCCAGCAGTTTTGAGAACACTGAAGCTTTCTTT.

This clonotype was counted ten times or more. This rearrangement joins TRBV5-1 to TRBJ1-1; TRBD1 matches 12 bases. Germline assignment: CDR1 SGHRS and CDR2 YFSETQ. V shed 4 bases, J shed 2 bases, and the junction held 9 bases outside the gene matches. The CDR3 loop spans 17 amino acids. CDR3 amino acids: CASSGGQGAYFNTEAFF. The CDR3 coding sequence is TGCGCCAGCAGCGGGGGACAGGGGGCCTACTTTAACACTGAAGCTTTCTTT.

This clonotype was recorded many times. The chain combines TRBV5-1 with TRBJ1-5; D call uncertain. The CDR3 is 15 amino acids. Trimming left V 0 bases short and J 3 bases short, with 10 bases between. Germline V CDR1 and CDR2: SGHRS, YFSETQ. DNA for the CDR3: TGCGCCAGCAGCTTGGTGTGGGCCGACAATCAGCCCCAGCATTTT. It encodes CASSLVWADNQPQHF. The variable domain in full, with the rest retrieved from reference TRBV5-1 and TRBJ1-5, is KAGVTQTPRYLIKTRGQQVTLSCSPISGHRSVSWYQQTPGQGLQFLFEYFSETQRNKGNFPGRFSGRQFSNSRSEMNVSTLELGDSALYLCASSLVWADNQPQHFGDGTRLSIL.

This clonotype appeared many times. The chain uses TRBV5-1 and TRBJ1-1; D is unresolved. Per the germline V gene, CDR1 is SGHRS and CDR2 is YFSETQ. This CDR3 region has 13 residues. The V end was cut by 4 bases, the J end by 1 base, with 8 bases between. CDR3 in DNA: TGCGCCAGCAGCGTGGACGGGAACACTGAAGCTTTCTTT. Its translation is CASSVDGNTEAFF.

This clonotype has at least ten counts. Given a much more abundant clone one base away, this may be a read error. The rearrangement joins TRBV20-1 to TRBJ2-3; D call uncertain. V was pared by 5 bases and J by 4 bases, with 16 bases between. Germline V gene data show CDR1 as DFQATT and CDR2 as SNEGSKA (reference sequence). This CDR3 contains 14 residues. The CDR3 nucleotides are TGCAGTGCTTCGACCAATCCCAGGTCAGATACGCAGTATTTT. Protein product: CSASTNPRSDTQYF.

This clonotype was recorded at least ten times. The chain couples TRBV5-1 to TRBJ1-5; D might be TRBD1 (6 bases). Trimming took off 2 bases at V and 4 bases at J, with 13 bases between the two ends. The length of the CDR3 is 15 residues. CDR1 and CDR2 from the germline V gene are SGHRS and YFSETQ. The CDR3 loop is CASSFTGTTNQPQHF. CDR3 nucleotide sequence: TGCGCCAGCAGCTTTACCGGGACAACGAATCAGCCCCAGCATTTT.

This clonotype appeared many times. The germline gene is not matched at one end of the junction; a read error may be the cause. The chain combines TRBV9 with TRBJ2-7; TRBD1 matches at 7 bases. Germline V lookup: CDR1 SGDLS, CDR2 YYNGEE. The CDR3 extends over 15 amino acids. The CDR3 protein is CASSVHRTGNYELYF. The CDR3 coding sequence is TGTGCCAGCAGCGTCCACCGGACAGGTAACTACGAGCTGTACTTC.

This clonotype was found many times. The J gene is TRBJ2-5, the V gene TRBV24-1, with D perhaps given as TRBD1 or TRBD2 (5 bases each). CDR3 length: 14 residues. The V gene lost 4 bases and the J gene lost 1 base, with 9 bases spanning the gap. Germline loops: CDR1 KGHDR, CDR2 SFDVKD. CDR3 in amino acids: CATSDNGAQETQYF. The DNA of the CDR3 is TGTGCCACCAGTGACAACGGGGCCCAAGAGACCCAGTACTTC.

This clonotype was found many times. The chain combines TRBV9 with TRBJ2-2; D gene ambiguous. V lost 1 base and J 0 bases, leaving 4 bases between the germline ends. CDR1 and CDR2 from the germline V gene are SGDLS and YYNGEE. CDR3 length: 14 amino acids. The CDR3 here is CASSVNPNTGELFF. In nucleotides, the CDR3 is TGTGCCAGCAGCGTAAATCCGAACACCGGGGAGCTGTTTTTT.

This clonotype was recorded at least ten times. The chain employs TRBV20-1 and TRBJ1-2, with TRBD1 identical over 7 bases. The CDR3 is made up of 17 amino acids. The germline V gene encodes CDR1 DFQATT and CDR2 SNEGSKA (reference sequence). The V gene end was trimmed by 3 bases and the J gene end by 3 bases; junction bases not matched to a gene: 16. The CDR3 spells CSARGLPGQKRDYGYTF. The CDR3 DNA reads as TGCAGTGCTAGGGGTCTTCCGGGACAGAAAAGGGACTATGGCTACACCTTC.

There are many counts of this clonotype. The chain uses TRBV5-1 and TRBJ2-1, with 11 bases that match TRBD2. Germline CDR1 reads SGHRS; CDR2 reads YFSETQ. The CDR3 sequence is 18 residues long. The junction had 12 bases not matched to a gene; V was cut back by 4 bases and J by 3 bases. Here the CDR3 reads CASSHPEGSGGGYNEQFF. CDR3 sequence (DNA): TGCGCCAGCAGCCACCCCGAGGGTAGCGGGGGGGGCTACAATGAGCAGTTCTTC.

This clonotype appeared many times. CDR3 DNA: TGTGCCATCAGTGAGGGGACCGGACTAGCGACAGATACGCAGTATTTT. Translated, it gives CAISEGTGLATDTQYF. The J gene is TRBJ2-3, the V gene TRBV10-3, with TRBD2 matching over 9 bases. The CDR3 has 16 residues. The J segment lost 3 bases and the V segment lost 2 bases, leaving 6 bases of the junction unmatched. Per the germline V gene, CDR1 is ENHRY and CDR2 is SYGVKD.

This clonotype was seen at least ten times. The J gene is TRBJ2-7, the V gene TRBV20-1, with D possibly TRBD2 on 6 matching bases. Trimming left V 5 bases short and J 2 bases short, with 10 bases between. CDR3 length equals 12 residues. Germline CDR1 and CDR2: DFQATT and SNEGSKA (reference sequence). CDR3 in DNA: TGCAGTGCTCGCCCGGGAGCCTACGAGCAGTACTTC. Its translation: CSARPGAYEQYF.

This clonotype was seen ten or more times. V is TRBV20-1 and J is TRBJ1-2; D might be TRBD1 (6 bases). From germline, CDR1 is DFQATT and CDR2 SNEGSKA (reference sequence). The CDR3 is made up of 13 amino acids. Trimming cost V 6 bases and J 8 bases, with 19 bases left between them. The CDR3 region has the DNA TGCAGTGCCCCCCGGAACAGGGATGACGGCTACACCTTC. It yields the protein CSAPRNRDDGYTF.

This clonotype has ten or more counts. The V gene is TRBV3-1, the J gene TRBJ2-3; D is possibly TRBD2 (6 bases). Between the trimmed V and J ends, which lost 4 bases and 0 bases, there was a span of 11 bases. CDR1 LGHDT and CDR2 YNNKEL come from the germline V gene (reference sequence). This CDR3 region has 15 residues. For the CDR3, the DNA is TGTGCCAGCAGCCCGACCGGGACTAGCACAGATACGCAGTATTTT. It translates to CASSPTGTSTDTQYF.

At least ten counts were recorded for this clonotype. The chain links TRBV5-6 to TRBJ2-1, with 9 bases that match TRBD1. This CDR3 spans 15 amino acids. The ends lost 4 bases at V and 5 bases at J; junction bases unmatched: 7. CDR1 is SGHDT, CDR2 YYEEEE, per germline. In nucleotides, the CDR3 is TGTGCCAGCAGCCCGGACAGGGGAGGTGACAATGAGCAGTTCTTC. As protein: CASSPDRGGDNEQFF.

This clonotype occurred many times. This rearrangement joins TRBV7-9 to TRBJ2-1, with D maybe TRBD2 (6 bases). V was trimmed by 1 base and J by 9 bases, leaving 10 bases between them. The CDR3 runs 13 residues. CDR1 SEHNR and CDR2 FQNEAQ come from the germline V gene (reference sequence). CDR3 sequence (DNA): TGTGCCAGCAGCTTAGGGCTAGCGTTTGAGCAGTTCTTC. Translating it yields CASSLGLAFEQFF.

Comments on this clonotype: A much larger clone lies a single base off, so this may be a read error. The gene calls are TRBV6-5 and TRBJ2-7, with D maybe TRBD1 (6 bases). Trimming stripped 6 bases from V and 3 bases from J, with 12 bases between. The CDR3 spans 13 residues. Germline V gives CDR1 MNHEY, CDR2 SVGAGI. The CDR3 loop reads CASSYDRNYEQYF. CDR3 coding DNA: TGTGCCAGCAGCTACGACAGGAACTACGAGCAGTACTTC.

This clonotype was seen ten or more times. This rearrangement joins TRBV6-6 to TRBJ1-6; 7 bases are shared with TRBD1. The CDR3 covers 12 residues. Germline-derived CDR1 and CDR2 are MNHNY and SVGAGI (reference sequence). Unmatched junction bases numbered 4, after V lost 6 bases and J lost 11 bases. The CDR3 protein is CASRLQGTPLHF. DNA for the CDR3: TGTGCCAGCAGACTACAGGGGACACCCCTCCACTTT.

Remarks on this clonotype: The final CDR3 position lacks the conserved phenylalanine or tryptophan, pointing to a likely read error. CDR3 in amino acids: CASSLTGTNTEAFC. The CDR3 region has the DNA TGCGCCAGCAGCCTGACAGGAACCAACACTGAAGCTTTCTGT. V gene TRBV5-1 combines with J gene TRBJ1-1; D may be TRBD1 (6 bases). Deletions cut 4 bases from V and 2 bases from J, with 12 bases between. The CDR3 is 14 amino acids. Germline CDR1 is SGHRS and CDR2 is YFSETQ.